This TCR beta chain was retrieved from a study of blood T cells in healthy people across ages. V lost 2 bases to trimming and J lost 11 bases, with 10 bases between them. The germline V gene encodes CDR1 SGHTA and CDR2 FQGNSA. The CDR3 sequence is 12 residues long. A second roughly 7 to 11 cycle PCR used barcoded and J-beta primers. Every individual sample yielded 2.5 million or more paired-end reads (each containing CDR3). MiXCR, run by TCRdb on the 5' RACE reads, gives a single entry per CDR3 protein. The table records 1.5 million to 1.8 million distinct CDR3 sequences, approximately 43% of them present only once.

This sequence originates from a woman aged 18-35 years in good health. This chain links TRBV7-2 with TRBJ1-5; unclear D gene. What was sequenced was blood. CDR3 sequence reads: CASSLSGPAQHF. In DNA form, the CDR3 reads TGTGCCAGCAGCTTAAGTGGTCCAGCCCAGCATTTT. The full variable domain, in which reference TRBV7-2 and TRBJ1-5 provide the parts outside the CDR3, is GAGVSQSPSNKVTEKGKDVELRCDPISGHTALYWYRQSLGQGLEFLIYFQGNSAPDKSGLPSDRFSAERTGGSVSTLTIQRTQQEDSAVYLCASSLSGPAQHFGDGTRLSIL.